Listed below are T cell receptor beta chains from one sample, sequenced in a study of blood T cell repertoires in COVID-19. The method was immunoSEQ multiplex PCR; TCRdb's version includes in-frame clones alone and lacks a portion of them. The sample lists some 30,000 clones, 65% to 90% occurring once. The sample was peripheral blood. All receptors come from a man aged 55 to 69 with active COVID-19. The CDR3 runs from the conserved cysteine through the conserved F or W. D genes are given only for firm matches. A clone size is listed for some rows: how often the clone was seen (once, few, many), or a class if it is expanded.

>12|TRBV3-1/TRBV3-2|once|-|TRBJ2-7
TGTGCCAGCAGCCAAGCAGGGGAGCTGCAGTACTTC
CASSQAGELQYF
>16|TRBV11-2|-|TRBD2|TRBJ2-5
TGTGCCAGCAGCTCGGGACTAGCGGGACCCCAAGAGACCCAGTACTTC
CASSSGLAGPQETQYF
>14|TRBV6-5|-|-|TRBJ1-5
TGTGCCAGCAGTTGGAGGGCCAGCAATCAGCCCCAGCATTTT
CASSWRASNQPQHF
>15|TRBV7-7|few|TRBD1|TRBJ2-3
TGTGCTAGCAGCTTAGGACAGGGGCGCACAGATACGCAGTATTTT
CASSLGQGRTDTQYF
>11|TRBV30|once|TRBD2|TRBJ2-1
TGTGCCTGGAGTCTCACTAGCGGGTTCCTCTTC
CAWSLTSGFLF
>15|TRBV27|-|TRBD2|TRBJ2-1
TGTGCCAGCAGTTTAGCGGGAGGCCTATACAATGAGCAGTTCTTC
CASSLAGGLYNEQFF
>11|TRBV3-1/TRBV3-2|once|-|TRBJ1-1
TGTGCCAGCCGCAACGCAGTTGAAGCTTTCTTT
CASRNAVEAFF
>15|TRBV10-2|-|TRBD2|TRBJ2-7
TGCGCCAGCAGTGATCCTAGCGGGAGGCCCTACGAGCAGTACTTC
CASSDPSGRPYEQYF
>15|TRBV6-5|-|TRBD1|TRBJ2-3
TGTGCCAGCGGGGGGTGGACAGGGAGGACAGATACGCAGTATTTT
CASGGWTGRTDTQYF
>13|TRBV7-9|-|-|TRBJ2-7
TGTGCCAGCAGTCCGATTAGGGGGAACGAGCAGTACTTC
CASSPIRGNEQYF
>14|TRBV9|-|-|TRBJ2-7
TGTGCCAGCAGCGAGACGGGACAAAACTACGAGCAGTACTTC
CASSETGQNYEQYF
>15|TRBV9|-|TRBD1|TRBJ1-5
TGTGCCAGCAGCGTGGGACAGCAGGGCAATCAGCCCCAGCATTTT
CASSVGQQGNQPQHF
>15|TRBV28|-|-|TRBJ2-1
TGTGCCAGCAGTTCTGGTGGCCTTGCCGACAATGAGCAGTTCTTC
CASSSGGLADNEQFF
>16|TRBV5-1|few|TRBD1|TRBJ2-1
TGCGCCAGCAGCTTGGCGGGACAGGGGGCTTGGAATGAGCAGTTCTTC
CASSLAGQGAWNEQFF
>12|TRBV19|-|-|TRBJ2-7
TGTGCCAGTAGGACTTCCCTAGGTTTTGAGTACTTC
CASRTSLGFEYF